This TCR beta chain was recovered during a study of identical twins. In germline, CDR1 is MNHNS, CDR2 SASEGT. V lost 4 bases and J lost 5, with 11 bases in between. This CDR3 is built from 13 residues. This clonotype was observed a handful of times. Its antigen is unidentified. TCRdb reanalysed the 5' RACE reads using MiXCR and keeps one entry per CDR3 protein. This table holds around 550,000 distinct CDR3 sequences, approximately 14% found once. Study-wide findings and caveats: In monozygotic twins, models underestimated the sharing of out-of-frame TCR alpha.

These sequences were also reported in another study, on yellow fever vaccine responses in identical twins.

The genes are TRBV6-1 and TRBJ2-5; D gene unclear. The sequenced sample consisted of CD4+ T cells sorted from blood. This clonotype originated in a woman under 30 in good health. The CDR3 loop reads CASSASGVETQYF. The CDR3 DNA reads TGTGCCAGCAGTGCCTCCGGCGTCGAGACCCAGTACTTC.